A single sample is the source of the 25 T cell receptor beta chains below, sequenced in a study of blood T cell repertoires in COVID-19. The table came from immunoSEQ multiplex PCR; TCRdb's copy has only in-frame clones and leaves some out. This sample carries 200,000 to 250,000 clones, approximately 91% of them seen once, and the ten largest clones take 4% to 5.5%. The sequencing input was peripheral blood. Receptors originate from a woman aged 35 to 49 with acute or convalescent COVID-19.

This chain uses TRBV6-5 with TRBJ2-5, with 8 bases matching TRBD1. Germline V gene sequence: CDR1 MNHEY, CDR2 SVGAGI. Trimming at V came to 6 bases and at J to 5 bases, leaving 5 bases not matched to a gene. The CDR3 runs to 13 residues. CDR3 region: CASRGQGLETQYF. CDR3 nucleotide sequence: TGTGCCAGCAGAGGACAGGGTTTGGAGACCCAGTACTTC.

The CDR3 nucleotides read TGTGCCTGGAATGCGGAGCGCGGGGTGAACACTGAAGCTTTCTTT. Protein sequence: CAWNAERGVNTEAFF. The chain uses TRBV30 and TRBJ1-1; D not resolved. Deletions cut 4 bases from V and 0 bases from J, with 15 bases between. The CDR3 runs 15 residues. Germline-derived CDR1 and CDR2 are GTSNPN and SVGIG (reference sequence).

This CDR3 reads CASSLDPGNYGYTF. CDR3 coding DNA: TGTGCCAGCAGCTTGGATCCGGGGAACTATGGCTACACCTTC. The rearrangement joins TRBV5-4 to TRBJ1-2; D unresolved. The CDR3 runs 14 residues. Germline values: CDR1 SGHNT, CDR2 YYREEE (reference sequence). V was cut by 0 bases and J by 2 bases, with 8 bases left in between.

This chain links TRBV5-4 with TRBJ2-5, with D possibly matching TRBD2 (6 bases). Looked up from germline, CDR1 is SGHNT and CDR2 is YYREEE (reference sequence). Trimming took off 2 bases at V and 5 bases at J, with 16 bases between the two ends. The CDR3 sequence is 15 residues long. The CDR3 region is CASSLTPSEQETQYF. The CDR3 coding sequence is TGTGCCAGCAGCTTAACTCCTAGCGAACAGGAGACCCAGTACTTC.

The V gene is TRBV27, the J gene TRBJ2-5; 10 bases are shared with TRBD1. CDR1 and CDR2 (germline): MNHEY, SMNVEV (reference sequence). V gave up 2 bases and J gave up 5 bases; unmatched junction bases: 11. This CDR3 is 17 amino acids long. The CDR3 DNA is TGTGCCAGCAGTTTAAACCCGGGACAGGGGTTGTGGGAGACCCAGTACTTC. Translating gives CASSLNPGQGLWETQYF.

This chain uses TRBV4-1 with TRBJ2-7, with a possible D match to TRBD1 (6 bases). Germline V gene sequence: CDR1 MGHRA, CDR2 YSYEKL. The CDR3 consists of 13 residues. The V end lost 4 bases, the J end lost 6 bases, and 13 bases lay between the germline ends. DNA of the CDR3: TGCGCCAGCAGCCGAACAGGGATGAGCGAGCAGTACGTC. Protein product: CASSRTGMSEQYV.

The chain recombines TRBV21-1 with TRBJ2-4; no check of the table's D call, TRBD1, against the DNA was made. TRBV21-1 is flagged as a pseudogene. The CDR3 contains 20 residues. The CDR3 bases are TGTGCCAGCAGCAAAGCGGGGCCAGGGGTCCCGAGAGGAGCCAAAAACATTCAGTACTTC. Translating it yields CASSKAGPGVPRGAKNIQYF.

Here the CDR3 reads CASSYSLREPGYTF. The CDR3 coding sequence is TGTGCCAGCAGTTACTCGCTAAGAGAACCCGGCTACACCTTC. V is TRBV6-6 and J is TRBJ1-2; D is undetermined. Per germline, CDR1 MNHNY and CDR2 SVGAGI (reference sequence). The CDR3 is made up of 14 amino acids. V dropped 0 bases and J dropped 8 bases, with 13 bases sitting between them.

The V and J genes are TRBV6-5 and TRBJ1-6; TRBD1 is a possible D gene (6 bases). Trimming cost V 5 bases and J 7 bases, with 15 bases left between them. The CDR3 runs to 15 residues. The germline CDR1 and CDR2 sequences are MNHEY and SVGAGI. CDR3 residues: CASSLGQLVNSPLHF. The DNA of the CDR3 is TGTGCCAGCAGTCTCGGACAGCTGGTGAATTCACCCCTCCACTTT.

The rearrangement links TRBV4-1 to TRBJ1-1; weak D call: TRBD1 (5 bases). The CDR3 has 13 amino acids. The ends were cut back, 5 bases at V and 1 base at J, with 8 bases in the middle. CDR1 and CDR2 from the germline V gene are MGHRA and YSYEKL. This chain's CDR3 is CASSVTGNTEAFF. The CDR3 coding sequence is TGCGCCAGCAGCGTAACAGGGAACACTGAAGCTTTCTTT.

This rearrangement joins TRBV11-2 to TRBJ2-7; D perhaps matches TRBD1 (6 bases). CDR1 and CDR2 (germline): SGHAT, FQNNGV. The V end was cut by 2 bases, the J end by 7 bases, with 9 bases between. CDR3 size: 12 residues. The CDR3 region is CASSLTGWEQYV. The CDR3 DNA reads TGTGCCAGCAGCTTAACAGGGTGGGAGCAGTACGTC.

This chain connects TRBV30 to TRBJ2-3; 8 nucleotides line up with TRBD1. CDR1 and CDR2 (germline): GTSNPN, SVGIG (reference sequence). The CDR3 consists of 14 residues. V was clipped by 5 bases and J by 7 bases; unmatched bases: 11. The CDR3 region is CAWGYRGLIYTQYF. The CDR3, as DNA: TGTGCCTGGGGTTACAGGGGGTTGATTTATACGCAGTATTTT.

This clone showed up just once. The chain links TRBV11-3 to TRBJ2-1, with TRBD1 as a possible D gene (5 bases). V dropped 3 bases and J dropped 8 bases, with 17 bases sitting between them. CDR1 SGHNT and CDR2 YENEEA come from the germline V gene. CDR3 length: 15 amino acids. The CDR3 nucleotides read TGTGCCAGCAGCTTGGGGCAGACAGTTTCGGATGAGCAGTTCTTC. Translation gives CASSLGQTVSDEQFF.

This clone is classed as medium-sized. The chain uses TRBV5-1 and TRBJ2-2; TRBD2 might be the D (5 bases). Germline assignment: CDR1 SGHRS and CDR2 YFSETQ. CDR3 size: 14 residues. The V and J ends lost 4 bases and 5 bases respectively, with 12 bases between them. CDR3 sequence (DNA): TGCGCCAGCAGCCCGGGCGGGCCGACCGGGGAGCTGTTTTTT. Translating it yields CASSPGGPTGELFF.

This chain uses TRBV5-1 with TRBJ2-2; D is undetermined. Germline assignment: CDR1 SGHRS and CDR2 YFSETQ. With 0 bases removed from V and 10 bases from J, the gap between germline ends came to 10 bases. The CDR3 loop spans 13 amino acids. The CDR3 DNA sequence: TGCGCCAGCAGCTTGGGTCGAGCGATGGAGCTGTTTTTT. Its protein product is CASSLGRAMELFF.

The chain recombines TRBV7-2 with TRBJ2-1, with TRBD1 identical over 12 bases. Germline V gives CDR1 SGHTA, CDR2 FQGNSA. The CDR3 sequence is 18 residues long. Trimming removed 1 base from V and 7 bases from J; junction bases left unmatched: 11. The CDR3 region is CASSLGPAGTGGRNEQFF. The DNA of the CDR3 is TGTGCCAGCAGCTTAGGTCCCGCCGGGACAGGGGGCAGGAATGAGCAGTTCTTC. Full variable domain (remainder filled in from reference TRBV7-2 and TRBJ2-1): GAGVSQSPSNKVTEKGKDVELRCDPISGHTALYWYRQSLGQGLEFLIYFQGNSAPDKSGLPSDRFSAERTGGSVSTLTIQRTQQEDSAVYLCASSLGPAGTGGRNEQFFGPGTRLTVL.

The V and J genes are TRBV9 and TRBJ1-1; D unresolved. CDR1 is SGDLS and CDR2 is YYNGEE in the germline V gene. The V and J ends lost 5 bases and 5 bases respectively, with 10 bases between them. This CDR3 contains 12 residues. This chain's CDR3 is CASRGPGTEAFF. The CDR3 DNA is TGTGCCAGCAGAGGTCCGGGGACTGAAGCTTTCTTT.

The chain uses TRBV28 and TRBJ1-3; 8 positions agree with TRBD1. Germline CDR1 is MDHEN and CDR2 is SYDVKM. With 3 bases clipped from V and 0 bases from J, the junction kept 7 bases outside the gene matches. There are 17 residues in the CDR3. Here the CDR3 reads CASSFLRGPSSGNTIYF. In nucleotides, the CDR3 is TGTGCCAGCAGTTTCCTCAGGGGGCCTAGCTCTGGAAACACCATATATTTT.

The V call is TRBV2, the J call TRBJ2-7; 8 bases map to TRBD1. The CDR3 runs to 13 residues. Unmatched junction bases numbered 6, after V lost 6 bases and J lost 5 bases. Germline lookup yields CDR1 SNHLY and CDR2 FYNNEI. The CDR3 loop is CASRDRVNHEQYV. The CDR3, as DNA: TGTGCCAGCAGGGACAGGGTAAACCACGAGCAGTACGTC.

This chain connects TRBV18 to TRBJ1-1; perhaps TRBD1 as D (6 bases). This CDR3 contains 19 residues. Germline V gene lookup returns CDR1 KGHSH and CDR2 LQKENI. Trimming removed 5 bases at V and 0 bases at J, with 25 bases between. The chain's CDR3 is CASSVRGRQGLAMNTEAFF. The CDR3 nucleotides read TGTGCCAGCTCAGTACGCGGACGGCAGGGGCTAGCAATGAACACTGAAGCTTTCTTT.

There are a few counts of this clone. The CDR3 DNA follows: TGTGCCAGTAGTATCAGTAACCAAGCCTTGAGGACTGAAGCTTTCTTT. Protein product: CASSISNQALRTEAFF. The chain employs TRBV19 and TRBJ1-1; D is ambiguous. CDR3 size: 16 residues. Germline assignment: CDR1 LNHDA and CDR2 SQIVND (reference sequence). Trimming pared 3 bases from V and 5 bases from J, leaving 19 bases between.

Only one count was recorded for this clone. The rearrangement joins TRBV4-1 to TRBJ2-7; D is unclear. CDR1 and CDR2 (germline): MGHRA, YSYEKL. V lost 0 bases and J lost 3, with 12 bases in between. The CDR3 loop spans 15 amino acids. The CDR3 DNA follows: TGCGCCAGCAGCCAAGACGCGAGCACAGTCTACGAGCAGTACGTC. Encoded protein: CASSQDASTVYEQYV.

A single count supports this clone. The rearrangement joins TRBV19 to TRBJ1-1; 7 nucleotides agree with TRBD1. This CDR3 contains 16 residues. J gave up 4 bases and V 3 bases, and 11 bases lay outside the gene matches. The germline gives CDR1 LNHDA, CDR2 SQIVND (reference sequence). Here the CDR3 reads CASSIERGHLGTEAFF. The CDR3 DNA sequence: TGTGCCAGTAGTATCGAGAGGGGGCATTTGGGCACTGAAGCTTTCTTT.

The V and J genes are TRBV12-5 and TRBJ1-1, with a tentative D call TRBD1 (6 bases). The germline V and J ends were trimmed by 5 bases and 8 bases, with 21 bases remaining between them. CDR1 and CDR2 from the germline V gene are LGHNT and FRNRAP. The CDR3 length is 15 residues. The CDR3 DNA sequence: TGTGCTAGTGGTCTGATTGTTGGACAGTTAACAGAAGCTTTCTTT. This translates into CASGLIVGQLTEAFF.

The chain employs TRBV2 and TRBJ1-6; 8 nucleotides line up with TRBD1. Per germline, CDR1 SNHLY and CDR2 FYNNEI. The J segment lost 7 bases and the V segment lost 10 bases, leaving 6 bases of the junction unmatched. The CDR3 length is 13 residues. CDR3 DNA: TGTGCCACCAAGACAGGGGTCAATTCACCCCTCCACTTT. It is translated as CATKTGVNSPLHF.